This T cell receptor beta chain was identified in a study of Graves' ophthalmopathy and Graves' hyperthyroidism. The sequenced template was RNA, covering the TCR beta CDR3 region. The first-round RT-PCR employed HTBI primers together with the Qiagen OneStep RT-PCR kit. A multiplex PCR was then performed as the second round. TCRdb fed the multiplex PCR reads into MiXCR, producing one record per CDR3 protein. The table has 200,000 to 250,000 distinct CDR3 sequences, roughly 21% seen once. This clonotype was detected ten times or more. V shed 1 base and J shed 6 bases, with 13 bases lying between them. The length of the CDR3 is 14 residues. The germline V gene has CDR1 LNHDA and CDR2 SQIVND (reference sequence).

The TCR comes from a woman in her 50s with Graves' ophthalmopathy. This chain connects TRBV19 to TRBJ2-7, with D perhaps matching TRBD2 (5 bases). The sample consisted of peripheral blood. CDR3 DNA: TGTGCCAGTAGTATAGGACCACCGGGGAGCGAGCAGTACTTC. Its protein is CASSIGPPGSEQYF.